These 18 T cell receptor beta chains were all obtained from the same sample, sequenced in a study of blood T cell repertoires in COVID-19. Generated by immunoSEQ multiplex PCR, the TCRdb table keeps only in-frame clones and is missing some. The sample consists of over 250,000 clones, approximately 87% of them appearing once. Sequenced material: peripheral blood. The receptors were sampled from a woman aged 40-49 years who had recovered from COVID-19.

About this clone itself: This specimen includes other DNA sequences encoding the same CDR3. V usage is TRBV5-1 and J usage is TRBJ2-5; 11 positions agree with TRBD1. CDR3 length: 15 amino acids. V dropped 3 bases and J dropped 3; count of bases not matched to a gene: 4. CDR1 is SGHRS, CDR2 YFSETQ, per germline. In DNA form, the CDR3 reads TGCGCCAGCAGCTCCGGGACAGGGGGGGAAGAGACCCAGTACTTC. It codes for CASSSGTGGEETQYF.

This sequence joins TRBV7-2 and TRBJ2-7; the D gene is possibly TRBD2 (6 bases). This CDR3 comprises 14 residues. V gave up 0 bases and J gave up 3 bases, with 9 bases separating them. Germline V CDR1 and CDR2: SGHTA, FQGNSA. DNA for the CDR3: TGTGCCAGCAGCTTAGCAGGAGGGGACTACGAGCAGTACTTC. This translates into CASSLAGGDYEQYF.

CDR3: CASSLNIGTTGELFF. The CDR3 nucleotides read TGTGCCAGCTCACTCAATATCGGGACAACGGGGGAGCTGTTTTTT. The chain carries TRBV18 and TRBJ2-2; D is possibly TRBD1 (6 bases). V was trimmed by 4 bases and J by 8 bases, leaving 17 bases between them. The CDR3 sequence is 15 residues long. From germline, CDR1 is KGHSH and CDR2 LQKENI.

This chain links TRBV7-9 with TRBJ2-6; D might be TRBD2 (5 bases). Germline V gives CDR1 SEHNR, CDR2 FQNEAQ (reference sequence). Trimming cost V 5 bases and J 1 base, with 9 bases left between them. This CDR3 is 15 amino acids long. The CDR3 reads CASSPRGSGANVLTF. In DNA, the CDR3 is TGTGCCAGCAGCCCCCGGGGTTCTGGGGCCAACGTCCTGACTTTC.

The chain carries TRBV29-1 and TRBJ1-1; 12 nucleotides agree with TRBD1. Germline V gene sequence: CDR1 SQVTM, CDR2 ANQGSEA. The CDR3 is made up of 13 amino acids. Trimming took 4 bases from V and 4 from J; bases not matched to a gene: 1. CDR3 sequence: CSVAGQGATEAFF. Here the CDR3 DNA reads TGCAGCGTTGCGGGACAGGGGGCCACTGAAGCTTTCTTT.

The sample holds a few counts of this clone. This chain uses TRBV7-9 with TRBJ2-4, with 7 bases identical to TRBD2. Germline V gene data show CDR1 as SEHNR and CDR2 as FQNEAQ (reference sequence). Trimming took 1 base from V and 2 from J; bases not matched to a gene: 8. CDR3 length equals 17 residues. The CDR3 sequence is CASSLERDSLPKNIQYF. In nucleotides, the CDR3 is TGTGCCAGCAGCTTAGAGCGGGACTCCTTACCCAAAAACATTCAGTACTTC.

This chain uses TRBV2 with TRBJ1-1, with 7 bases lining up with TRBD1. With 6 bases clipped from V and 1 base from J, the junction kept 8 bases outside the gene matches. The CDR3 contains 15 residues. From germline, CDR1 is SNHLY and CDR2 FYNNEI. This CDR3 reads CASSSQGQANTEAFF. The CDR3 DNA follows: TGTGCCAGCAGCTCACAAGGACAGGCGAACACTGAAGCTTTCTTT.

The chain uses TRBV4-1 and TRBJ1-1, with D possibly matching TRBD1 (6 bases). This CDR3 is built from 15 residues. V was cut by 1 base and J by 0 bases, with 9 bases left in between. Per the germline V gene, CDR1 is MGHRA and CDR2 is YSYEKL. The CDR3 sequence: CASSQAGTMNTEAFF. In DNA, the CDR3 is TGCGCCAGCAGCCAAGCCGGGACAATGAACACTGAAGCTTTCTTT.

This clone turned up a few times. The V gene is TRBV6-6, the J gene TRBJ2-7; TRBD1 agrees at 8 bases. Germline V gene sequence: CDR1 MNHNY, CDR2 SVGAGI (reference sequence). This CDR3 has 15 residues. V shed 6 bases and J 5 bases; nucleotides not matched to a gene: 12. Written as DNA, the CDR3 is TGTGCCAGCAGACCATCTCAGGGGGCAGGCGACGAGCAGTACTTC. Translated: CASRPSQGAGDEQYF.

The chain carries TRBV13 and TRBJ1-2; 9 nucleotides align to TRBD1. The junction had 1 base not matched to a gene; V was cut back by 5 bases and J by 6 bases. The germline gives CDR1 PRHDT, CDR2 FYEKMQ (reference sequence). This CDR3 is 12 amino acids long. The CDR3 sequence is CASSRTGDGYTF. The CDR3 DNA reads as TGTGCCAGCAGCCGGACAGGGGATGGCTACACCTTC.

The chain is built from TRBV4-3 and TRBJ2-5, with 8 bases matching TRBD2. CDR3 length: 16 residues. Looked up from germline, CDR1 is LGHNA and CDR2 is YSLEER. V shed 0 bases, J shed 3 bases, and the junction held 6 bases outside the gene matches. The CDR3 loop reads CASSQDSGGREETQYF. CDR3 in DNA: TGCGCCAGCAGCCAAGATTCGGGGGGGAGGGAAGAGACCCAGTACTTC.

In its sample, this clone was seen a few times. The V call is TRBV5-1, the J call TRBJ1-1, with D perhaps TRBD1 (5 bases). The CDR3 runs 14 residues. V was clipped by 4 bases and J by 3 bases, with 13 bases between them. Germline V gene data show CDR1 as SGHRS and CDR2 as YFSETQ. This chain's CDR3 is CASSKGQVDTEAFF. CDR3 DNA sequence: TGCGCCAGCAGCAAAGGACAAGTGGACACTGAAGCTTTCTTT.

This chain uses TRBV9 with TRBJ1-1, with D perhaps matching TRBD1 (5 bases). Trimming removed 0 bases at V and 4 bases at J, with 10 bases between. Per germline, CDR1 SGDLS and CDR2 YYNGEE. The CDR3 totals 14 residues. CDR3 sequence reads: CASSVGSGGTEAFF. The CDR3 nucleotides read TGTGCCAGCAGCGTAGGGAGCGGGGGCACTGAAGCTTTCTTT.

The chain has TRBV29-1 and TRBJ1-4, with D perhaps TRBD1 (5 bases). V lost 5 bases to trimming and J lost 4 bases, with 8 bases between them. CDR1 SQVTM and CDR2 ANQGSEA come from the germline V gene. There are 12 residues in the CDR3. The CDR3 reads CSVQGDNEKLFF. The CDR3 DNA follows: TGCAGCGTTCAGGGTGATAATGAAAAACTGTTTTTT.

This clone came up a few times. The chain links TRBV4-1 to TRBJ1-1; the D is unclear. Between the trimmed V and J ends, which lost 1 base and 8 bases, there was a span of 20 bases. CDR1 is MGHRA and CDR2 is YSYEKL in the germline V gene. The CDR3 is made up of 16 amino acids. This CDR3 reads CASSQVREYLRPEAFF. Here the CDR3 DNA reads TGCGCCAGCAGCCAAGTGAGGGAGTATTTAAGGCCCGAAGCTTTCTTT.

The chain is built from TRBV6-5 and TRBJ1-6, with 7 bases matching TRBD1. Germline V gene sequence: CDR1 MNHEY, CDR2 SVGAGI. V trimming: 5 bases; J trimming: 8 bases; junction bases outside the gene matches: 6. CDR3 length: 14 residues. The CDR3 sequence is CASSKQGRDSPLHF. CDR3 in DNA: TGTGCCAGCAGTAAACAGGGGCGGGATTCACCCCTCCACTTT.

This clone appeared a single time. The V and J genes are TRBV30 and TRBJ1-5; D gene uncertain. CDR1 GTSNPN and CDR2 SVGIG come from the germline V gene (reference sequence). The V and J ends lost 2 bases and 0 bases respectively, with 8 bases between them. CDR3 size: 14 residues. CDR3 sequence reads: CAWSRDTSNQPQHF. The CDR3 nucleotides read TGTGCCTGGAGTAGAGACACTAGCAATCAGCCCCAGCATTTT.

This clone turned up a few times. The chain links TRBV6-2 or TRBV6-3 to TRBJ1-3; D is uncertain. Trimming left V 6 bases short and J 0 bases short, with 15 bases between. The CDR3 has 16 amino acids. Germline V gene lookup returns CDR1 MNHEY and CDR2 SVGEGT. The CDR3 sequence is CASSDLGRYSGNTIYF. The CDR3 DNA is TGTGCCAGCAGCGACCTGGGCCGTTACTCTGGAAACACCATATATTTT.